This T cell receptor beta chain was profiled in a study of T cell repertoires in cytomegalovirus infection. TCRdb called the reads again in MiXCR, with one record for every CDR3 protein. The sample has approximately 89,000 distinct CDR3 sequences, 25% to 30% seen once; the top ten hold around 68%. General observations from the study: Frequencies of public TCR beta families were cumulated, and this identified carriers of CMV plus the relevant HLA.

In this sample, this clonotype turned up many times. Its antigen is not identified. Sequenced material: CD8+ T cells from cultured PBMCs, taken from culture after CMV antigen stimulation. The clonotype was recovered from a human donor in good health (CMV status not recorded). Some clones in this sample may be carry-over from other donors' samples.

DNA of the CDR3: TGTGCCAGCAGCTTAGTGGGCAATGAGCAGTTCTTC. Its translation: CASSLVGNEQFF. J is TRBJ2-1 and V is TRBV7-2, with D unresolved. Germline CDR1 is SGHTA and CDR2 is FQGNSA. This CDR3 region has 12 residues. V lost 1 base, J lost 6 bases, and 4 bases lay in between.